This note documents a single TCR beta chain sequence. What it recognizes is unknown. This record comes from a study of T-cell memory formation after mild COVID-19. Study-wide context: The two donors had largely donor-specific TCR clusters. General study points: CD4+ bias marked clones expanding day 15 to 37, unlike balanced contracting clones. Memory cells collected pre-infection included some clones that later responded, suggesting cross-reactive memory joined.

After removal of 4 bases from V and 4 bases from J, the junction contained 10 bases not matched to a gene. The CDR3 has 15 amino acids. Germline CDR1 and CDR2: DFQATT and SNEGSKA (reference sequence). TCRdb reprocessed the 5' RACE reads with MiXCR, giving one entry per CDR3 protein. The sample has 450,000 or so distinct CDR3 sequences; 20% to 30% are singletons. This TCR came from an adult woman who had mild COVID-19 (a few samples of this study predate the infection). Cell type and time point are not known. The chain employs TRBV20-1 and TRBJ2-1; 7 bases are shared with TRBD2. The sequencing sample was made of PBMCs or a T cell subset sorted from them (not recorded which). CDR3 amino acids: CSAKSSGKPYNEQFF. Written as DNA, the CDR3 is TGCAGTGCTAAGTCTAGCGGCAAACCATACAATGAGCAGTTCTTC.